These T cell receptor beta chains were read from a single sample in a study of spatial heterogeneity in lung cancer. TCRdb called the 5' RACE reads again in MiXCR, with one record for every CDR3 protein. The sample records about 26,000 distinct CDR3 sequences, approximately 6% being singletons. The sequencing used PBMCs, collected at follow-up. Receptors originate from a male donor with early-stage non-small cell lung cancer. Each CDR3 is given with its conserved first and last residue. Each record gives: V gene, clone size, J gene, D gene, CDR3 DNA, CDR3 protein. The D gene is left open where the match is weak. Clone sizes are shown as how often the clone was seen (once, few, many) or a class if it is expanded.

TRBV12-3/TRBV12-4	many	TRBJ1-5	NA	TGTGCCAGCAGCCCCGGGACGGCTAGCAATCAGCCCCAGCATTTT	CASSPGTASNQPQHF
TRBV7-2	many	TRBJ2-4	TRBD2	TGTGCCAGCAGCCCCCCCGGACTAGCGGGGGGGGCCAAAAACATTCAGTACTTC	CASSPPGLAGGAKNIQYF
TRBV4-1	many	TRBJ2-3	TRBD2	TGCGCCAGCAGCCAATCGGCTAGCGGTGGGATGTATACGCAGTATTTT	CASSQSASGGMYTQYF
TRBV18	many	TRBJ2-7	NA	TGTGCCAGCTCACCACCGACTACCGGGACATTTCGGGAGGAGCAGTACTTC	CASSPPTTGTFREEQYF
TRBV20-1	many	TRBJ1-6	NA	TGCAGTGCTACGTCCGCGGGGGAAAATTCACCCCTCCACTTT	CSATSAGENSPLHF
TRBV27	few	TRBJ2-2	NA	TGTGCCAGCAGATATCAGGGGTCCGGGGAGCTGTTTTTT	CASRYQGSGELFF
TRBV10-3	many	TRBJ2-7	TRBD2	TGTGCCATCAGTGCTGCATATACTAGCGGGGGAAACTCACCAACCTACGAGCAGTACTTC	CAISAAYTSGGNSPTYEQYF
TRBV20-1	many	TRBJ2-1	TRBD2	TGCAGTGCTAGGCGACTAGCGGCTTACAATGAGCAGTTCTTC	CSARRLAAYNEQFF
TRBV7-3	many	TRBJ2-2	NA	TGTGCCAGCAGCCCTCTCAACACCGGGGAGCTGTTTTTT	CASSPLNTGELFF
TRBV24-1	many	TRBJ2-1	NA	TGTGCCACCAGTGACTCCCACCGGGCCTTTAATGAGCAGTTCTTC	CATSDSHRAFNEQFF
TRBV29-1	few	TRBJ2-1	NA	TGCAGCGTGGACAGTTACAATGAGCAGTTCTTC	CSVDSYNEQFF
TRBV11-2	few	TRBJ2-5	NA	TGTGCCAGCAGCTTAGCACCTGGCTGGGAGACCCAGTACTTC	CASSLAPGWETQYF